The 3 T cell receptor beta chains presented below share a single source sample, sequenced in a study of T cells in Graves' hyperthyroidism and ophthalmopathy. RNA transcripts gave rise to amplified TCR beta CDR3 regions. The HTBI primer set was used in a first-round RT-PCR of the TCR CDR3. Each CDR3 protein is one row after TCRdb ran MiXCR on the multiplex PCR reads. The data show approximately 510,000 distinct CDR3 sequences, with around 43% seen just once and about two fifths held by the top ten. Material for sequencing was peripheral blood or thyroid tissue (not recorded which). The receptors were gathered from an adult woman with Graves' disease, either hyperthyroidism or ophthalmopathy (not recorded which).

There are many counts of this clonotype. The chain combines TRBV7-8 with TRBJ2-2; D is uncertain. The V and J ends lost 6 bases and 0 bases respectively, with 11 bases between them. CDR3 length: 15 residues. Per the germline V gene, CDR1 is SGHVS and CDR2 is FQNEAQ. The CDR3 DNA follows: TGTGCCAGCAGGCGAGAGGCTTCGAACACCGGGGAGCTGTTTTTT. Amino acids: CASRREASNTGELFF.

This clonotype was counted many times. This chain links TRBV15 with TRBJ2-7, with 9 bases identical to TRBD2. CDR1 and CDR2 from the germline V gene are LNHNV and YYDKDF (reference sequence). This CDR3 has 16 amino acids. V trimming: 0 bases; J trimming: 2 bases; junction bases outside the gene matches: 5. In nucleotides, the CDR3 is TGTGCCACCAGCAGAGAGTGGCTAGCGGGGACCTACGAGCAGTACTTC. Protein product: CATSREWLAGTYEQYF.

The chain couples TRBV9 to TRBJ2-7; D is perhaps TRBD2 (6 bases). The CDR3 is 13 residues long. The V end lost 0 bases, the J end lost 7 bases, and 11 bases lay between the germline ends. CDR1 and CDR2 from the germline V gene are SGDLS and YYNGEE. CDR3: CASSVVPAGEQYF. The CDR3 DNA sequence: TGTGCCAGCAGCGTAGTTCCCGCGGGGGAGCAGTACTTC.